Listed below are T cell receptor beta chains from one sample, sequenced in a study of T cells in Graves' hyperthyroidism and ophthalmopathy. Each CDR3 protein gets one entry after TCRdb re-called the multiplex PCR reads with MiXCR. The table includes about 320,000 distinct CDR3 sequences, around 16% detected once. The sample was blood. The source is a man aged 25-45 years with Graves' hyperthyroidism. CDR3s include the opening cysteine and the closing phenylalanine or tryptophan. D genes are given only for firm matches. The listing skips clone size in some rows; elsewhere it reads once, few, many or a size class.

clone size,V gene,D gene,J gene,CDR3 DNA,CDR3 protein
.,TRBV29-1,.,TRBJ2-4,TGCAGCGTTGCCGGTCCCGATAACATTCAGTACTTC,CSVAGPDNIQYF
few,TRBV20-1,TRBD2,TRBJ2-3,TGCAGTGCTAGAGAAGGCGGGCGGACTAGCGGGAGGGCCGTAGGGTCAGATACGCAGTATTTT,CSAREGGRTSGRAVGSDTQYF
few,TRBV5-1,TRBD2,TRBJ2-5,TGCGCCAGCAGCTTGGCCGGGACTACCGAAGAGACCCAGTACTTC,CASSLAGTTEETQYF
many,TRBV7-8,.,TRBJ1-4,TGTGCCAGCAGCTTAGACAGTGGCCCGGGAAAACTGTTTTTT,CASSLDSGPGKLFF
.,TRBV10-2,.,TRBJ2-1,TGCGCCAGCAGCCTTAAGCTGAGGGGTTCCCACAATGAGCAGTTCTTC,CASSLKLRGSHNEQFF
.,TRBV20-1,.,TRBJ2-3,TGCAGTACCAGTTCGGACACAGATACGCAGTATTTT,CSTSSDTDTQYF
many,TRBV11-3,TRBD2,TRBJ2-2,TGTGCCAGCAGCATAGGACTAGCGGGCTCGAACACCGGGGAGCTGTTTTTT,CASSIGLAGSNTGELFF
many,TRBV30,.,TRBJ2-3,TGTGCCTGGAGTGTACGCGGCGGGACGGGTAGAAGCACAGATACGCAGTATTTT,CAWSVRGGTGRSTDTQYF
.,TRBV5-1,.,TRBJ2-1,TGCGCCAGCAGTCAAGTGGGCCCCGGCAGAGCTATTCCGTCCTACAATGAGCAGTTCTTC,CASSQVGPGRAIPSYNEQFF
.,TRBV10-2,.,TRBJ2-2,TGCGCCAGCAGGCTAGGCTCAAGATCCGGGGAGCTGTTTTTT,CASRLGSRSGELFF
many,TRBV28,.,TRBJ1-1,TGTGCCAGCAGTTTACTCGGCAGGAACACTGAAGCTTTCTTT,CASSLLGRNTEAFF
few,TRBV12-3/TRBV12-4,.,TRBJ1-4,TGTGCCAGCAGTTTTAAGTGGCGGGTGTTTTTT,CASSFKWRVFF
few,TRBV5-6,TRBD2,TRBJ2-4,TGTGCCAGCAGTGAAATAGCGGGAGGAGCGGACATTCAGTACTTC,CASSEIAGGADIQYF
.,TRBV4-2,.,TRBJ2-5,TGTGCCAGCAGCCGGGACACCCAAGCCTTAGGGACCCAGTACTTC,CASSRDTQALGTQYF